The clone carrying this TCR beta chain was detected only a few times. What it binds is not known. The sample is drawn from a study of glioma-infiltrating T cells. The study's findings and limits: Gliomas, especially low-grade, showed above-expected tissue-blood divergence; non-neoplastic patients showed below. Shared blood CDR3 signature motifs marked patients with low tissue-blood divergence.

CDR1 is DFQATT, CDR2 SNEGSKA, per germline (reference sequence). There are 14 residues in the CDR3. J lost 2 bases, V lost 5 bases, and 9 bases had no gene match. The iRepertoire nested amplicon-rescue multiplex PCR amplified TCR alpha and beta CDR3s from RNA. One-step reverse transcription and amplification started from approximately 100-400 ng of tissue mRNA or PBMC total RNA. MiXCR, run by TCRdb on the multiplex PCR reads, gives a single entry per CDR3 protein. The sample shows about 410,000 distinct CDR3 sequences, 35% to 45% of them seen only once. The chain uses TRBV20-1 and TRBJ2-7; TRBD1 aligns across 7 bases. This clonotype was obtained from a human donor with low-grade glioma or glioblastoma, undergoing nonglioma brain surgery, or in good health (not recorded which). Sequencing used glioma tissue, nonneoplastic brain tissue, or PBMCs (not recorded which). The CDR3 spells CSAPKRTGPYEQYF. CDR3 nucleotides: TGCAGTGCTCCGAAGAGGACAGGACCCTACGAGCAGTACTTC.